What follows describes a single T cell receptor beta chain. Antigen unknown. These data belong to a study of CD8 T cells in ankylosing spondylitis. Study-level points and caveats: Among TCR beta sequences, a motif of eight highly homologous variants appeared characteristic of ankylosing spondylitis blood.

TCRdb redid the calling of the 5' RACE reads with MiXCR, one entry per CDR3 protein. Among some 840,000 distinct CDR3 sequences listed, about an eighth were seen once. The trim removed 0 bases at V and 9 bases at J, leaving 3 bases unmatched. The germline V gene has CDR1 SEHNR and CDR2 FQNEAQ (reference sequence). This CDR3 comprises 14 residues. This TCR came from a male donor with ankylosing spondylitis. The gene calls are TRBV7-9 and TRBJ1-1; 11 nucleotides align to TRBD1. Sequenced input: blood, either unsorted or a sorted T cell fraction (not recorded which). The CDR3 nucleotides are TGTGCCAGCAGCTTAGCTGGGGACAGGGGGAAAGCTTTCTTT. The encoded protein is CASSLAGDRGKAFF.